The 30 T cell receptor beta chains below were found in one sample sequenced in a study of circulating and synovial CD4+ cells in juvenile arthritis. Clones were read by immunoSEQ multiplex PCR, and TCRdb kept only the in-frame ones, dropping some. The sample gives some 35,000 clones, around 95% of which show up once; 0.15% to 0.2% is in the top ten. Sequenced: CD4+ T cells from blood. All receptors derive from a human donor with juvenile idiopathic arthritis.

The chain links TRBV4-3 to TRBJ1-4; the match to TRBD1 covers 8 bases. This CDR3 spans 17 amino acids. CDR1 is LGHNA and CDR2 is YSLEER in the germline V gene. Trimming took 1 base from V and 4 from J; bases not matched to a gene: 8. DNA of the CDR3: TGCGCCAGCAGCCAAGGAAAGGGACAGGCGAGTAATGAAAAACTGTTTTTT. Its protein product is CASSQGKGQASNEKLFF.

This rearrangement joins TRBV9 to TRBJ2-1; TRBD2 matches 7 bases. J was trimmed by 5 bases and V by 0 bases; bases with no gene match: 5. Per the germline V gene, CDR1 is SGDLS and CDR2 is YYNGEE. The CDR3 totals 15 residues. CDR3 sequence: CASSVGGGSHNEQFF. The CDR3 region has the DNA TGTGCCAGCAGCGTAGGCGGGGGTTCCCACAATGAGCAGTTCTTC.

This rearrangement joins TRBV25-1 to TRBJ2-3; the match to TRBD2 covers 8 bases. Germline V gives CDR1 MGHDK, CDR2 SYGVNS. Trimming cost V 0 bases and J 0 bases; bases outside gene matches: 8. This CDR3 contains 18 residues. DNA of the CDR3: TGTGCCAGCAGTGAATATAAACGGGGGGGCCGTAGCACAGATACGCAGTATTTT. This encodes CASSEYKRGGRSTDTQYF.

The CDR3 spells CASSQGLSGAPYEQYF. CDR3 DNA sequence: TGTGCCAGCAGCCAGGGTTTAAGCGGGGCCCCCTACGAGCAGTACTTC. The rearrangement joins TRBV4-2 to TRBJ2-7; 7 bases fit TRBD2. After removal of 3 bases from V and 2 bases from J, the junction contained 10 bases not matched to a gene. Germline V gene data show CDR1 as LGHNA and CDR2 as YNFKEQ. The CDR3 has 16 residues.

The V and J genes are TRBV27 and TRBJ2-1; D is possibly TRBD2 (5 bases). V lost 3 bases, J lost 10 bases, and 13 bases lay in between. The germline V gene has CDR1 MNHEY and CDR2 SMNVEV (reference sequence). The CDR3 contains 13 residues. The CDR3 loop is CASSFAVGGEQFF. DNA for the CDR3: TGTGCCAGCAGTTTCGCGGTAGGAGGCGAGCAGTTCTTC.

This sequence joins TRBV28 and TRBJ2-7, with 7 bases lining up with TRBD1. V shed 1 base, J shed 3 bases, and the junction held 18 bases outside the gene matches. This CDR3 has 19 residues. The germline CDR1 and CDR2 sequences are MDHEN and SYDVKM. The CDR3 loop reads CASSLFNSRTGVVGYEQYF. CDR3 nucleotides: TGTGCCAGCAGTTTATTTAATAGTAGGACAGGCGTCGTCGGCTACGAGCAGTACTTC.

The rearrangement uses TRBV7-2 and TRBJ2-1; D gene unclear. V was clipped by 1 base and J by 6 bases, with 13 bases between them. Germline V lookup: CDR1 SGHTA, CDR2 FQGNSA. CDR3 length equals 15 residues. The CDR3 loop is CASSLGGSSGNEQFF. The CDR3, as DNA: TGTGCCAGCAGCTTAGGCGGTAGCTCTGGCAATGAGCAGTTCTTC.

The V call is TRBV7-9, the J call TRBJ1-1; possible D gene TRBD1, 6 bases. There are 14 residues in the CDR3. CDR1 and CDR2 from the germline V gene are SEHNR and FQNEAQ (reference sequence). V lost 4 bases to trimming and J lost 3 bases, with 12 bases between them. The CDR3 protein is CASSWRGRDTEAFF. The CDR3 DNA sequence: TGTGCCAGCAGCTGGCGGGGGCGCGACACTGAAGCTTTCTTT. Based on the CDR3 plus reference TRBV7-9 and TRBJ1-1, the full variable domain is DTGVSQNPRHKITKRGQNVTFRCDPISEHNRLYWYRQTLGQGPEFLTYFQNEAQLEKSRLLSDRFSAERPKGSFSTLEIQRTEQGDSAMYLCASSWRGRDTEAFFGQGTRLTVV.

V gene TRBV30 combines with J gene TRBJ2-7, with D possibly TRBD2 on 5 matching bases. The CDR3 has 13 amino acids. The germline V gene has CDR1 GTSNPN and CDR2 SVGIG (reference sequence). CDR3 DNA sequence: TGTGCTTTCGAGGGTCCGAATTGGAAAGAGCAGTACTTC. Translation gives CAFEGPNWKEQYF.

The chain couples TRBV5-6 to TRBJ1-5; D perhaps matches TRBD1 (6 bases). The ends were cut back, 1 base at V and 9 bases at J, with 14 bases in the middle. Germline V gene lookup returns CDR1 SGHDT and CDR2 YYEEEE. The CDR3 spans 14 residues. CDR3 region: CASSLRVDSGPQHF. CDR3 in DNA: TGTGCCAGCAGCTTGAGGGTGGACAGCGGGCCCCAGCATTTT.

This sequence joins TRBV7-2 and TRBJ2-3, with a weak D call TRBD1 (7 bases). In germline, CDR1 is SGHTA, CDR2 FQGNSA. Trimming took 5 bases from V and 6 from J, leaving 15 bases between them. This CDR3 is built from 14 residues. CDR3 coding DNA: TGTGCCAGCAGCCACAGGGGCGGGGAGGATACGCAGTATTTT. It is translated as CASSHRGGEDTQYF.

The gene calls are TRBV19 and TRBJ2-5, with 10 bases lining up with TRBD1. The germline V gene encodes CDR1 LNHDA and CDR2 SQIVND (reference sequence). CDR3 size: 16 residues. The junction had 10 bases not matched to a gene; V was cut back by 4 bases and J by 5 bases. CDR3 nucleotide sequence: TGTGCCAGTAGTACGGAGAGGACAGGGGGTATGGAGACCCAGTACTTC. This sequence encodes CASSTERTGGMETQYF.

The J gene is TRBJ2-7, the V gene TRBV14; 7 bases match TRBD2. Looked up from germline, CDR1 is SGHDN and CDR2 is FVKESK. The CDR3 runs to 16 residues. Germline trimming cut 4 bases from V and 0 bases from J; bases unmatched to any gene: 9. CDR3 residues: CASSRSAAGPSYEQYF. CDR3 in DNA: TGTGCCAGCAGCCGGTCCGCAGCGGGACCCTCCTACGAGCAGTACTTC.

This clone occurred once. The chain joins TRBV9 to TRBJ1-2; D is uncertain. Deletions cut 2 bases from V and 0 bases from J, with 11 bases between. This CDR3 has 15 amino acids. CDR1 is SGDLS, CDR2 YYNGEE, per germline. This CDR3 is CASSVEGNANYGYTF. CDR3 nucleotides: TGTGCCAGCAGCGTGGAGGGCAATGCTAACTATGGCTACACCTTC.

V and J are TRBV7-9 and TRBJ1-2; 10 nucleotides match TRBD1. Germline CDR1 and CDR2: SEHNR and FQNEAQ (reference sequence). CDR3 length equals 14 residues. J gave up 7 bases and V 5 bases, and 7 bases lay outside the gene matches. The CDR3 DNA is TGTGCCAGCAGCCGGGACAGGGGTTTAGCTGGCTACACCTTC. It encodes CASSRDRGLAGYTF.

The chain couples TRBV7-8 to TRBJ2-1, with 16 positions matching TRBD2. This CDR3 region has 18 residues. J gave up 7 bases and V 5 bases, and 11 bases lay outside the gene matches. Germline loops: CDR1 SGHVS, CDR2 FQNEAQ. Written as DNA, the CDR3 is TGTGCCAGCAGCCCCGGGACTAGCGGGGGGGGGTCGCGGAATGAGCAGTTCTTC. This gives the protein CASSPGTSGGGSRNEQFF. Together with reference TRBV7-8 and TRBJ2-1, the CDR3 gives the full variable domain: GAGVSQSPRYKVAKRGQDVALRCDPISGHVSLFWYQQALGQGPEFLTYFQNEAQLDKSGLPSDRFFAERPEGSVSTLKIQRTQQEDSAVYLCASSPGTSGGGSRNEQFFGPGTRLTVL.

This chain joins TRBV6-1 and TRBJ1-5, with D possibly TRBD1 on 6 matching bases. Germline V gene lookup returns CDR1 MNHNS and CDR2 SASEGT. This CDR3 is built from 20 residues. With 1 base removed from V and 0 bases from J, the gap between germline ends came to 22 bases. The CDR3 protein is CASSEVPQGWTAYSNQPQHF. In nucleotides, the CDR3 is TGTGCCAGCAGTGAAGTCCCACAGGGTTGGACCGCTTATAGCAATCAGCCCCAGCATTTT.

The chain is built from TRBV2 and TRBJ2-7; D might be TRBD2 (5 bases). V gave up 11 bases and J gave up 3 bases, with 14 bases separating them. This CDR3 is 12 amino acids long. Looked up from germline, CDR1 is SNHLY and CDR2 is FYNNEI. The CDR3 DNA reads as TGTGCCTCCAACCGGGGAATCTACGAGCAGTACTTC. This translates into CASNRGIYEQYF.

V is TRBV5-1 and J is TRBJ2-7; 11 nucleotides line up with TRBD1. Looked up from germline, CDR1 is SGHRS and CDR2 is YFSETQ. This CDR3 is built from 14 residues. V dropped 3 bases and J dropped 9; count of bases not matched to a gene: 8. The CDR3 protein is CASSSPGQGVGQYF. CDR3 sequence (DNA): TGCGCCAGCAGCTCCCCGGGACAGGGGGTAGGGCAGTACTTC.

The V gene is TRBV9, the J gene TRBJ1-6, with a tentative D call TRBD1 (6 bases). Looked up from germline, CDR1 is SGDLS and CDR2 is YYNGEE. The CDR3 extends over 16 amino acids. Trimming stripped 4 bases from V and 8 bases from J, with 19 bases between. CDR3 amino acids: CASSSNRWKGDSPLHF. CDR3 bases: TGTGCCAGCAGCTCAAATCGGTGGAAGGGGGATTCACCCCTCCACTTT.

This clone was picked up one time. The chain is built from TRBV10-3 and TRBJ1-5, with a tentative D call TRBD1 (6 bases). This CDR3 spans 13 amino acids. With 6 bases removed from V and 4 bases from J, the gap between germline ends came to 10 bases. Per germline, CDR1 ENHRY and CDR2 SYGVKD. The DNA of the CDR3 is TGTGCCATCAGGGGGGACATTAATCAGCCCCAGCATTTT. Translating it yields CAIRGDINQPQHF.

V and J are TRBV7-9 and TRBJ2-1, with D tentatively TRBD2 (5 bases). V dropped 1 base and J dropped 8 bases, with 15 bases sitting between them. This CDR3 region has 15 residues. Germline lookup yields CDR1 SEHNR and CDR2 FQNEAQ (reference sequence). The CDR3 is CASSLGSTISDEQFF. CDR3 in DNA: TGTGCCAGCAGCTTAGGGAGTACCATTAGCGATGAGCAGTTCTTC.

V usage is TRBV10-3 and J usage is TRBJ1-2; TRBD1 aligns across 8 bases. V dropped 6 bases and J dropped 0; count of bases not matched to a gene: 3. The CDR3 sequence is 14 residues long. Germline-derived CDR1 and CDR2 are ENHRY and SYGVKD. CDR3 region: CAIRDREANYGYTF. The CDR3 DNA reads TGTGCCATCAGGGACAGGGAGGCTAACTATGGCTACACCTTC.

Remarks on this clone: The sample carries other DNA sequences with the same CDR3. V usage is TRBV19 and J usage is TRBJ1-2; a weak D match, TRBD1 (6 bases). Germline values: CDR1 LNHDA, CDR2 SQIVND (reference sequence). CDR3 length: 14 residues. The V end lost 3 bases, the J end lost 4 bases, and 12 bases lay between the germline ends. The CDR3 is CASSIPGGGYGYTF. The CDR3, as DNA: TGTGCCAGTAGTATTCCGGGGGGCGGCTATGGCTACACCTTC.

The chain joins TRBV4-1 to TRBJ2-3, with 8 bases matching TRBD2. Germline V CDR1 and CDR2: MGHRA, YSYEKL. The CDR3 has 17 amino acids. V shed 3 bases and J 1 base; nucleotides not matched to a gene: 9. In nucleotides, the CDR3 is TGCGCCAGCAGCCAGCCTACTAGCGGAAGAGGCACAGATACGCAGTATTTT. Translated, it gives CASSQPTSGRGTDTQYF.

The rearrangement links TRBV29-1 to TRBJ2-1; D perhaps matches TRBD2 (7 bases). Trimming left V 3 bases short and J 3 bases short, with 15 bases between. Germline values: CDR1 SQVTM, CDR2 ANQGSEA. This CDR3 comprises 15 residues. The CDR3 sequence: CSVEGRGGGYNEQFF. CDR3 bases: TGCAGCGTTGAGGGCAGGGGAGGGGGCTACAATGAGCAGTTCTTC.

V is TRBV2 and J is TRBJ2-5; D not resolved. CDR3 length: 11 amino acids. Trimming cost V 4 bases and J 8 bases, with 8 bases left between them. CDR1 and CDR2 from the germline V gene are SNHLY and FYNNEI. In DNA, the CDR3 is TGTGCCAGCAGTGTCCGAGATACCCAGTACTTC. Its translation: CASSVRDTQYF.

This clone is a singleton in its sample. CDR3 sequence reads: CASSQDGSLRDRIYHQPQHF. The CDR3 region has the DNA TGTGCCAGCAGCCAAGATGGGTCCCTCCGGGACAGGATCTACCATCAGCCCCAGCATTTT. The rearrangement links TRBV14 to TRBJ1-5, with 8 nucleotides matching TRBD1. CDR1 and CDR2 from the germline V gene are SGHDN and FVKESK. The CDR3 spans 20 residues. Trimming removed 0 bases from V and 5 bases from J; junction bases left unmatched: 18. The whole variable domain, remainder taken from reference TRBV14 and TRBJ1-5, is EAGVTQFPSHSVIEKGQTVTLRCDPISGHDNLYWYRRVMGKEIKFLLHFVKESKQDESGMPNNRFLAERTGGTYSTLKVQPAELEDSGVYFCASSQDGSLRDRIYHQPQHFGDGTRLSIL.

The table lists this clone with a count of one. The chain couples TRBV29-1 to TRBJ2-1; TRBD2 aligns across 12 bases. This CDR3 region has 15 residues. The ends lost 4 bases at V and 8 bases at J; junction bases unmatched: 9. Germline CDR1 reads SQVTM; CDR2 reads ANQGSEA. CDR3 amino acids: CSVGGRLAGAHEQFF. CDR3 DNA: TGCAGCGTTGGTGGTCGACTAGCGGGAGCCCATGAGCAGTTCTTC.

The CDR3 sequence is CASSFVPPSGRADTQYF. In DNA form, the CDR3 reads TGCGCCAGCAGCTTCGTCCCCCCTAGCGGTAGAGCAGATACGCAGTATTTT. This chain connects TRBV5-1 to TRBJ2-3; TRBD2 matches 7 bases. The CDR3 covers 17 residues. V lost 2 bases, J lost 4 bases, and 13 bases stayed unmatched. The germline V gene has CDR1 SGHRS and CDR2 YFSETQ.